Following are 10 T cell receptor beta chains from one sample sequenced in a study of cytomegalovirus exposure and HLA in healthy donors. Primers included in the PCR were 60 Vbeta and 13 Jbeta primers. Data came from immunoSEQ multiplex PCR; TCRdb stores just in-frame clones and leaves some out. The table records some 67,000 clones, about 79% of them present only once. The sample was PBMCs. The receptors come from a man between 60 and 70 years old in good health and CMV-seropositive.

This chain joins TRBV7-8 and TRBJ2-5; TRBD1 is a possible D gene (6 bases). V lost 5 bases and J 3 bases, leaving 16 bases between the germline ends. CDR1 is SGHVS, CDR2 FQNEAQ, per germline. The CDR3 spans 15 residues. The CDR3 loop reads CASSDQQGRKETQYF. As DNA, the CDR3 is TGTGCCAGCAGCGACCAACAGGGACGAAAAGAGACCCAGTACTTC. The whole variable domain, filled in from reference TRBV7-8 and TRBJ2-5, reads GAGVSQSPRYKVAKRGQDVALRCDPISGHVSLFWYQQALGQGPEFLTYFQNEAQLDKSGLPSDRFFAERPEGSVSTLKIQRTQQEDSAVYLCASSDQQGRKETQYFGPGTRLLVL.

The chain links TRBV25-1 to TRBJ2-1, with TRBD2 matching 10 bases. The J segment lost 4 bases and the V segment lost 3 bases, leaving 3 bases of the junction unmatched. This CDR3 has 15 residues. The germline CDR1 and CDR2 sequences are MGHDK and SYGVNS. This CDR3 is CASSDSSGGYNEQFF. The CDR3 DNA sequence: TGTGCCAGCAGTGACTCTAGCGGGGGATACAATGAGCAGTTCTTC.

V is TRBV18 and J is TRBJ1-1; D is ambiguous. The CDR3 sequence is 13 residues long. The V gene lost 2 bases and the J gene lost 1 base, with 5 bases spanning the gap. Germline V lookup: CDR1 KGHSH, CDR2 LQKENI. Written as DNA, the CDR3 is TGTGCCAGCTCACCAACACAGAACACTGAAGCTTTCTTT. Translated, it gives CASSPTQNTEAFF.

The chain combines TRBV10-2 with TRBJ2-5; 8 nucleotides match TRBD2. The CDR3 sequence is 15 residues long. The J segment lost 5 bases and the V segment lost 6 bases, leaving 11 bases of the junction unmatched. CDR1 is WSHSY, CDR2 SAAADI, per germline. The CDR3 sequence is CASRIPGLGAETQYF. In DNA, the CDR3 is TGCGCCAGCAGAATCCCGGGACTAGGGGCGGAGACCCAGTACTTC.

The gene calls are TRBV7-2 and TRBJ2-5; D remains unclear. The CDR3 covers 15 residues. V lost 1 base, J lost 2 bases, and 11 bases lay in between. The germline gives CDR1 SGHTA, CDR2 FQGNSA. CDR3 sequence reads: CASSLGYNAQETQYF. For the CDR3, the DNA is TGTGCCAGCAGCTTAGGCTATAACGCACAAGAGACCCAGTACTTC.

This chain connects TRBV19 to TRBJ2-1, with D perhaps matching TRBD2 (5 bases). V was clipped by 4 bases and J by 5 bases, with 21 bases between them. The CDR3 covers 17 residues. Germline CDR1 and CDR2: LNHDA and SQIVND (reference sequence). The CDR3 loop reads CASSKSQDSISDNEQFF. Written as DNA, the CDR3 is TGTGCCAGTAGTAAGAGCCAGGACTCCATATCCGACAATGAGCAGTTCTTC.

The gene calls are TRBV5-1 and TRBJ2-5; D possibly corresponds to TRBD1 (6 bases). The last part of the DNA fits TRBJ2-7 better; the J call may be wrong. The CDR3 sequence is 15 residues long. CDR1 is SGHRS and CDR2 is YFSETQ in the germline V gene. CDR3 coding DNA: TGCGCCAGCAGCTCAGGGGTGGAGGCCTCCTACGAGCAGTACTTC. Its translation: CASSSGVEASYEQYF.

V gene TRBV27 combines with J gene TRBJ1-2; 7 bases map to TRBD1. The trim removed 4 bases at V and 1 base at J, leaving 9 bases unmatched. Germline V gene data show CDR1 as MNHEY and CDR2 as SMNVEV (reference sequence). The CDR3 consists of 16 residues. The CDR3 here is CASSSIGDRDNYGYTF. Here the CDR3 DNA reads TGTGCCAGCAGTTCTATCGGCGACAGGGATAACTATGGCTACACCTTC.

The CDR3 bases are TGCGCCAGCAGTGAGTCGTGGACAGGGAACTACGAGCAGTACTTC. The encoded protein is CASSESWTGNYEQYF. The chain uses TRBV10-1 and TRBJ2-7; 8 bases are a match to TRBD1. The CDR3 is made up of 15 amino acids. The V gene end was trimmed by 0 bases and the J gene end by 3 bases; junction bases not matched to a gene: 4. The V gene's germline CDR1 is WNHNN and CDR2 SYGVQD (reference sequence).

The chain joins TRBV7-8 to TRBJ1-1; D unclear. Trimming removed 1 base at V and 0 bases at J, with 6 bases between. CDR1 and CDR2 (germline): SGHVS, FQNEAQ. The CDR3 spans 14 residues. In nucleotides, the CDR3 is TGTGCCAGCAGCTTAGAATTCATGAACACTGAAGCTTTCTTT. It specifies CASSLEFMNTEAFF. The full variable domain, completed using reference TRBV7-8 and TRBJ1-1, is GAGVSQSPRYKVAKRGQDVALRCDPISGHVSLFWYQQALGQGPEFLTYFQNEAQLDKSGLPSDRFFAERPEGSVSTLKIQRTQQEDSAVYLCASSLEFMNTEAFFGQGTRLTVV.